The clone carrying this T cell receptor beta chain was seen once. After extraction with the RNeasy kit, about 0.45 to 1 ug of the RNA was reverse transcribed using random hexamers. Multiplex immunoSEQ PCR targeted 54 Vbeta and 13 Jbeta TCR beta segments. TCRdb redid the calling of the immunoSEQ multiplex PCR reads with MiXCR, one entry per CDR3 protein. The sample yields some 170,000 distinct CDR3 sequences, around 94% seen once. Patients with Susac syndrome showed fulfilment of recently defined diagnostic criteria for definite or probable disease. The sample comes from a study of CD8 T cells in Susac syndrome. Germline V gives CDR1 MDHEN, CDR2 SYDVKM. With V trimmed by 5 bases and J by 6 bases, 9 bases remained unmatched. This CDR3 contains 15 residues.

The specimen sequenced was CD4+ T cells from PBMCs. This chain uses TRBV28 with TRBJ1-5, with 8 bases that match TRBD1. This clonotype originated in a human donor with Susac syndrome. This CDR3 reads CASSRNGQGPQPQHF. Here the CDR3 DNA reads TGTGCCAGCAGTCGAAACGGACAGGGACCTCAGCCCCAGCATTTT.